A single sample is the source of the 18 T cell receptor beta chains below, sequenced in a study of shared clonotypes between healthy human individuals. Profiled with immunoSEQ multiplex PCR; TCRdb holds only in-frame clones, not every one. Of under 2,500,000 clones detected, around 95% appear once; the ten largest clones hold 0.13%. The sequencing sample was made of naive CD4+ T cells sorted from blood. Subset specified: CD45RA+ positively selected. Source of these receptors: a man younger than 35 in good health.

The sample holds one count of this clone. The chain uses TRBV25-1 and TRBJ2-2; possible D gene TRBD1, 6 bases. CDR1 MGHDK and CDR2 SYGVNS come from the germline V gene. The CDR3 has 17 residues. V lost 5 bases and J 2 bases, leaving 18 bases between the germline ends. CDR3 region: CASSSVTGSPNTGELFF. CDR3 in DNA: TGTGCCAGCAGTAGCGTTACAGGGTCCCCCAACACCGGGGAGCTGTTTTTT.

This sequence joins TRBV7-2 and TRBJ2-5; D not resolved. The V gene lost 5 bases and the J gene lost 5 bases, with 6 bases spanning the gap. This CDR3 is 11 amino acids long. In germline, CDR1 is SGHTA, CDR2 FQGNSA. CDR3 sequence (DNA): TGTGCCAGCAGCCAAACTGAGACCCAGTACTTC. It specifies CASSQTETQYF.

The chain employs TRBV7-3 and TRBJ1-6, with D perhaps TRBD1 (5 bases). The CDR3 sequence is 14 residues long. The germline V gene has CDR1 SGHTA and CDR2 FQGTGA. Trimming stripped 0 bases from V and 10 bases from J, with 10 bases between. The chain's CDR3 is CASSLTPGQSPLHF. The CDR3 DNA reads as TGTGCCAGCAGCTTAACTCCAGGGCAGTCACCCCTCCACTTT.

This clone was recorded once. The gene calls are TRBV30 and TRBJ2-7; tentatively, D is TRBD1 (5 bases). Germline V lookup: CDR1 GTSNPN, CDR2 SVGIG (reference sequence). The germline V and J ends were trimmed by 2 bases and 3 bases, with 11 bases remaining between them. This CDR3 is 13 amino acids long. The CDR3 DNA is TGTGCCTGGAGTCAGGGAACGCACTACGAGCAGTACTTC. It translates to CAWSQGTHYEQYF.

CDR3 DNA: TGTGCCAGCAGCAAAGACAGGGCGATGAACACTGAAGCTTTCTTT. Translation gives CASSKDRAMNTEAFF. The rearrangement joins TRBV7-9 to TRBJ1-1; 7 bases match TRBD1. Trimming took 5 bases from V and 0 from J; bases not matched to a gene: 6. Germline V gives CDR1 SEHNR, CDR2 FQNEAQ (reference sequence). The CDR3 has 15 residues.

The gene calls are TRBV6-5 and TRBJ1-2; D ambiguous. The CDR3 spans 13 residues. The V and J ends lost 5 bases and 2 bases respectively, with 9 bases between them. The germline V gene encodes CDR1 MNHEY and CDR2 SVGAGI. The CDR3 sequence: CASSEWLNYGYTF. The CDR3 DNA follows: TGTGCCAGCAGTGAGTGGCTAAACTATGGCTACACCTTC.

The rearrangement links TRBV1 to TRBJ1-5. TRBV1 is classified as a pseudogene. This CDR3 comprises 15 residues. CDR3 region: CTSSAGVRFNQPQHF. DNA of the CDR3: TGCACCAGCTCAGCCGGGGTCCGGTTCAATCAGCCCCAGCATTTT.

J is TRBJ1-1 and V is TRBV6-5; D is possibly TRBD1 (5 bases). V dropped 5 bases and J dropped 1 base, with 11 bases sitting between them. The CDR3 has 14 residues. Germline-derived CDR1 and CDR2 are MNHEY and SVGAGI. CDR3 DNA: TGTGCCAGCAGTAGGACAATCACGAACACTGAAGCTTTCTTT. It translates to CASSRTITNTEAFF.

The CDR3 loop is CASTRLDRGSHEQYF. Here the CDR3 DNA reads TGTGCCAGCACCCGACTAGACAGGGGATCCCACGAGCAGTACTTC. The V call is TRBV5-6, the J call TRBJ2-7, with 8 bases that match TRBD1. The CDR3 extends over 15 amino acids. J gave up 5 bases and V 6 bases, and 13 bases lay outside the gene matches. Germline V gene lookup returns CDR1 SGHDT and CDR2 YYEEEE. The full variable domain, in which reference TRBV5-6 and TRBJ2-7 provide the parts outside the CDR3, is DAGVTQSPTHLIKTRGQQVTLRCSPKSGHDTVSWYQQALGQGPQFIFQYYEEEERQRGNFPDRFSGHQFPNYSSELNVNALLLGDSALYLCASTRLDRGSHEQYFGPGTRLTVT.

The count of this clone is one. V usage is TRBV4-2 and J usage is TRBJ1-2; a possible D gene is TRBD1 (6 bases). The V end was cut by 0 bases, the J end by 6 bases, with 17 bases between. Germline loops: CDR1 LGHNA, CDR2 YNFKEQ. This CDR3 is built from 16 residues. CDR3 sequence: CASSQESYRAVNGYTF. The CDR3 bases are TGTGCCAGCAGCCAAGAGTCGTACAGGGCAGTCAATGGCTACACCTTC.

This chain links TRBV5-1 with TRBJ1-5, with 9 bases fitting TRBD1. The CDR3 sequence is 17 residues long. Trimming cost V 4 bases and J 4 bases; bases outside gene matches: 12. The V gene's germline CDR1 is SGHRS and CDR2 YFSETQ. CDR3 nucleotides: TGCGCCAGCAGCCGAGAACCGGGACAGGGACTTAATCAGCCCCAGCATTTT. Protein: CASSREPGQGLNQPQHF.

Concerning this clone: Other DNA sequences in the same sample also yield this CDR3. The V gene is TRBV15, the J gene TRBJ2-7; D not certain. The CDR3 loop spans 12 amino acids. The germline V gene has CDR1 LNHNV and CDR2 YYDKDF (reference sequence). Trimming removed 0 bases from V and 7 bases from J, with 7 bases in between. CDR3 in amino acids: CATSRDWGEQYF. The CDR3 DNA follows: TGTGCCACCAGCAGAGATTGGGGTGAGCAGTACTTC.

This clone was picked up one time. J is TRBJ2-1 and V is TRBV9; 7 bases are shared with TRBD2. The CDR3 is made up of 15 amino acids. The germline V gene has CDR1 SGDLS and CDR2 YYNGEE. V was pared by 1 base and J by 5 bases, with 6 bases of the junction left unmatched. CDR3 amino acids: CASSVRTLADNEQFF. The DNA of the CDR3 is TGTGCCAGCAGCGTACGGACGCTAGCGGACAATGAGCAGTTCTTC.

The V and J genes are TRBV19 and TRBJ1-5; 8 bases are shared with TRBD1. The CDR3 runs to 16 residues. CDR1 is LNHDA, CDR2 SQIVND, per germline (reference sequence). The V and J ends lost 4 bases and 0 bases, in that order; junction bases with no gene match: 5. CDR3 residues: CASSTPRGPSNQPQHF. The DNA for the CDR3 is TGTGCCAGTAGTACACCCAGGGGGCCTAGCAATCAGCCCCAGCATTTT.

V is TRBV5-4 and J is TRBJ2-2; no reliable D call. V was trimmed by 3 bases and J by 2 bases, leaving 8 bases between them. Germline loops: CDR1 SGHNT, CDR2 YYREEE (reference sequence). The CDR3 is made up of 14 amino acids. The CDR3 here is CASSSQANTGELFF. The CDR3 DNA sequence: TGTGCCAGCAGCTCCCAAGCAAACACCGGGGAGCTGTTTTTT. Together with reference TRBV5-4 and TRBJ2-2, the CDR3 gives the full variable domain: ETGVTQSPTHLIKTRGQQVTLRCSSQSGHNTVSWYQQALGQGPQFIFQYYREEENGRGNFPPRFSGLQFPNYSSELNVNALELDDSALYLCASSSQANTGELFFGEGSRLTVL.

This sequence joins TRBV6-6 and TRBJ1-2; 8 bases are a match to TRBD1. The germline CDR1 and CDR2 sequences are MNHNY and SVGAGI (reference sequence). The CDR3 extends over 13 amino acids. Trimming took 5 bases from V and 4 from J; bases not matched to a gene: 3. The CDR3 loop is CASSHGQGYGYTF. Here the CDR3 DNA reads TGTGCCAGCAGTCATGGACAGGGCTATGGCTACACCTTC.

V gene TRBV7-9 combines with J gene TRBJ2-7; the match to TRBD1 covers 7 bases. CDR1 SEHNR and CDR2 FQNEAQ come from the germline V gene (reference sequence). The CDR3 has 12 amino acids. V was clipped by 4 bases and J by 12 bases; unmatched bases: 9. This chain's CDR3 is CASSSPGQPTYF. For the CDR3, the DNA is TGTGCCAGCAGCTCACCGGGACAGCCGACGTACTTC.

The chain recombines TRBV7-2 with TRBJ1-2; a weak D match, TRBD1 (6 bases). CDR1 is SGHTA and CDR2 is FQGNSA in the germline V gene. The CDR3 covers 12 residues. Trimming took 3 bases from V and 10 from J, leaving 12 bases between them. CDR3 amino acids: CASSFMGQDYTF. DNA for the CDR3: TGTGCCAGCAGCTTTATGGGACAAGACTACACCTTC.